This record covers a single T cell receptor beta chain. Its target is unknown. Sequenced by immunoSEQ multiplex PCR; TCRdb stores in-frame clones only, minus some. The profile shows several thousand clones, roughly nine tenths of them singletons. This specimen belongs to a study of T cell clonotyping in hematopoietic cell transplantation. Overall study findings and caveats: Broader posttransplant TCR repertoire diversity was predicted by graft donor and pretransplant recipient Inverse Simpson Index values. After transplant, recipient diversity fell while pathologically expanded clonotypes grew through day 180.

Germline trimming cut 6 bases from V and 5 bases from J; bases unmatched to any gene: 11. From germline, CDR1 is SGHAT and CDR2 FQNNGV. This CDR3 region has 15 residues. The chain employs TRBV11-2 and TRBJ2-7; 9 bases align to TRBD2. The TCR was taken from a human patient who had an allogeneic stem cell transplant, so the T cells may come from the graft donor. The donor label of this sample is uncertain. Some clones in this sample may be carry-over from other donors' samples. Specimen: PBMCs, collected 180 days after allogeneic stem cell transplant. The CDR3: CASSPWISGGNEQYF. CDR3 bases: TGTGCCAGCAGTCCCTGGATTAGCGGGGGTAACGAGCAGTACTTC.